The 8 T cell receptor beta chains presented below share a single source sample, sequenced in a study of T cells after yellow fever vaccination. TCRdb reanalysed the 5' RACE reads using MiXCR and keeps one entry per CDR3 protein. The repertoire holds 350,000 or so distinct CDR3 sequences, with 7% to 10% as singletons. Sequences were derived from PBMCs, sampled approximately 47 days after the first yellow fever vaccination. All receptors derive from a man aged 18 to 29 who received the YFV17D yellow fever vaccine.

This clonotype was found many times. The rearrangement uses TRBV20-1 and TRBJ2-7; the D gene is possibly TRBD2 (6 bases). The germline gives CDR1 DFQATT, CDR2 SNEGSKA (reference sequence). CDR3 size: 15 residues. V dropped 1 base and J dropped 2 bases, with 15 bases sitting between them. CDR3 sequence: CSARGGREVPYEQYV. In DNA form, the CDR3 reads TGCAGTGCTAGAGGGGGCAGGGAGGTCCCCTACGAGCAGTACGTC.

The sample holds a few counts of this clonotype. This chain links TRBV5-1 with TRBJ2-1, with 11 bases aligning to TRBD2. From germline, CDR1 is SGHRS and CDR2 YFSETQ. V dropped 3 bases and J dropped 0; count of bases not matched to a gene: 2. The CDR3 covers 16 residues. The CDR3 spells CASSSGLADSYNEQFF. The DNA of the CDR3 is TGCGCCAGCAGCTCGGGACTAGCGGACTCCTACAATGAGCAGTTCTTC.

The chain is built from TRBV6-2 or TRBV6-3 and TRBJ2-5; D call uncertain. Germline CDR1 MNHEY, CDR2 SVGEGT. This CDR3 is built from 11 residues. Trimming stripped 3 bases from V and 5 bases from J, with 4 bases between. CDR3 protein: CASSYPETQYF. The DNA for the CDR3 is TGTGCCAGCAGTTATCCGGAGACCCAGTACTTC.

The chain uses TRBV2 and TRBJ2-4; 8 positions match TRBD2. Germline CDR1 reads SNHLY; CDR2 reads FYNNEI. The V gene end was trimmed by 5 bases and the J gene end by 10 bases; junction bases not matched to a gene: 7. This CDR3 has 13 residues. The CDR3 loop reads CASSLAGRGIQYF. The CDR3 DNA reads TGTGCCAGCAGTCTAGCGGGCCGGGGGATTCAGTACTTC.

The rearrangement joins TRBV19 to TRBJ2-1; TRBD1 matches at 8 bases. The germline V gene encodes CDR1 LNHDA and CDR2 SQIVND (reference sequence). V lost 6 bases to trimming and J lost 9 bases; unmatched junction nucleotides: 16. This CDR3 is built from 16 residues. The CDR3 nucleotides are TGTGCCAGTAGCACCCGATATCATCTAACAGGGGGTGAGCAGTTCTTC. It is translated as CASSTRYHLTGGEQFF.

The rearrangement uses TRBV4-3 and TRBJ1-1; a possible D gene is TRBD1 (6 bases). Trimming shortened V by 0 bases and J by 10 bases, and 18 bases separated the two germline ends. Germline loops: CDR1 LGHNA, CDR2 YSLEER. The CDR3 is made up of 15 amino acids. In DNA, the CDR3 is TGCGCCAGCAGCCAAGACCCGCCGGGGGCTGGGATAGCTTTCTTT. Amino acids: CASSQDPPGAGIAFF.

This clonotype was observed many times. CDR3: CASSPTGRNQPQHF. DNA for the CDR3: TGTGCCAGCAGTCCGACAGGGCGCAATCAGCCCCAGCATTTT. The chain carries TRBV28 and TRBJ1-5; 7 positions match TRBD1. The CDR3 runs 14 residues. The germline V gene encodes CDR1 MDHEN and CDR2 SYDVKM. V dropped 5 bases and J dropped 2; count of bases not matched to a gene: 3.

The sample holds a few counts of this clonotype. This chain links TRBV11-1 with TRBJ2-7, with TRBD1 matching over 7 bases. The CDR3 extends over 14 amino acids. Germline V lookup: CDR1 SGHAT, CDR2 FQDESV (reference sequence). V lost 4 bases, J lost 3 bases, and 6 bases stayed unmatched. CDR3 in amino acids: CASSYDRVSYEQYF. DNA for the CDR3: TGTGCCAGCAGCTACGACAGGGTAAGCTACGAGCAGTACTTC.